The 16 T cell receptor beta chains below all came from one sample that was sequenced in a study of OX40 agonist ivuxolimab in advanced cancers. Method: immunoSEQ multiplex PCR; TCRdb's copy keeps in-frame clones and lacks some. Of about 60,000 clones detected, 75% to 90% appear once; the ten largest clones hold around 0.6%. Sequenced here: CD4+ or CD8+ T cells sorted from blood, sampled in a trial of the OX40 agonist ivuxolimab. The receptors derive from an adult with an advanced solid tumor such as melanoma, head and neck, liver or kidney cancer.

This sequence joins TRBV7-9 and TRBJ1-1; D call uncertain. V lost 5 bases to trimming and J lost 1 base, with 20 bases between them. The CDR3 runs to 17 residues. The germline V gene encodes CDR1 SEHNR and CDR2 FQNEAQ (reference sequence). CDR3 protein: CASSPIYRRAQNTEAFF. CDR3 sequence (DNA): TGTGCCAGCAGCCCAATATACCGGCGGGCGCAGAACACTGAAGCTTTCTTT. The full variable domain, rest sourced from reference TRBV7-9 and TRBJ1-1, is DTGVSQNPRHKITKRGQNVTFRCDPISEHNRLYWYRQTLGQGPEFLTYFQNEAQLEKSRLLSDRFSAERPKGSFSTLEIQRTEQGDSAMYLCASSPIYRRAQNTEAFFGQGTRLTVV.

V gene TRBV5-4 combines with J gene TRBJ1-2; tentative D call: TRBD1 (6 bases). The CDR3 is 14 amino acids. The germline V gene has CDR1 SGHNT and CDR2 YYREEE (reference sequence). Trimming removed 4 bases from V and 5 bases from J, with 15 bases in between. The CDR3 loop is CASSGSGTRYGYTF. In nucleotides, the CDR3 is TGTGCCAGCAGCGGTTCCGGGACACGGTATGGCTACACCTTC.

This clone showed up just a few times. J is TRBJ2-7 and V is TRBV7-2; 7 nucleotides align to TRBD2. The CDR3 extends over 16 amino acids. With 4 bases clipped from V and 5 bases from J, the junction kept 14 bases outside the gene matches. CDR1 and CDR2 from the germline V gene are SGHTA and FQGNSA. The CDR3, as DNA: TGTGCCAGCAGCTCTGCTGGCGGGAGAAGCCCTCACGAGCAGTACTTC. This encodes CASSSAGGRSPHEQYF.

Here the CDR3 DNA reads TGCGCCAGCAGCCACCTCAGGGATACGGCCTACGAGCAGTACTTC. This codes for CASSHLRDTAYEQYF. The rearrangement uses TRBV5-1 and TRBJ2-7; the D gene is possibly TRBD1 (5 bases). The CDR3 runs to 15 residues. V was cut by 4 bases and J by 2 bases, with 16 bases left in between. Germline lookup yields CDR1 SGHRS and CDR2 YFSETQ.

The chain links TRBV5-1 to TRBJ2-1; possible D gene TRBD2, 6 bases. The ends were cut back, 1 base at V and 5 bases at J, with 13 bases in the middle. This CDR3 contains 15 residues. The germline gives CDR1 SGHRS, CDR2 YFSETQ. CDR3: CASSLLLAANNEQFF. Here the CDR3 DNA reads TGCGCCAGCAGCTTGCTACTAGCTGCGAACAATGAGCAGTTCTTC.

The chain links TRBV6-5 to TRBJ2-7; D is perhaps TRBD2 (6 bases). The CDR3 extends over 11 amino acids. Per germline, CDR1 MNHEY and CDR2 SVGAGI. V was clipped by 8 bases and J by 4 bases, with 9 bases between them. The CDR3 loop is CASRREYEQYF. The CDR3 coding sequence is TGTGCCAGCCGGCGGGAATACGAGCAGTACTTC.

The rearrangement joins TRBV6-5 to TRBJ2-5; the D gene could be TRBD1 or TRBD2 (7 bases each). CDR1 and CDR2 from the germline V gene are MNHEY and SVGAGI. CDR3 size: 12 residues. Trimming took off 8 bases at V and 9 bases at J, with 16 bases between the two ends. CDR3 sequence (DNA): TGTGCCAGCCAGGGGGGGGCTGGGTCCCAGTACTTC. It translates to CASQGGAGSQYF.

The chain combines TRBV15 with TRBJ1-4; 7 positions agree with TRBD1. J lost 8 bases, V lost 1 base, and 16 bases had no gene match. The germline gives CDR1 LNHNV, CDR2 YYDKDF (reference sequence). This CDR3 has 18 amino acids. The CDR3 spells CATSRGSRVQGREEKLFF. The DNA for the CDR3 is TGTGCCACCAGCAGAGGTTCAAGGGTACAGGGGCGAGAGGAAAAACTGTTTTTT.

The V call is TRBV2, the J call TRBJ2-3; unclear D gene. Deletions cut 1 base from V and 2 bases from J, with 10 bases between. From germline, CDR1 is SNHLY and CDR2 FYNNEI. This CDR3 contains 15 residues. The CDR3 bases are TGTGCCAGCAGTGAAGACCACTCCTCCACAGATACGCAGTATTTT. This codes for CASSEDHSSTDTQYF.

The CDR3 spells CSASVAFEQFF. The CDR3 DNA reads TGCAGTGCTAGTGTAGCCTTTGAGCAGTTCTTC. This chain joins TRBV20-1 and TRBJ2-1; D is unclear. Deletions cut 3 bases from V and 9 bases from J, with 9 bases between. CDR3 length: 11 amino acids. The germline CDR1 and CDR2 sequences are DFQATT and SNEGSKA (reference sequence).

The chain joins TRBV28 to TRBJ1-2; a weak D match, TRBD1 (5 bases). Germline V CDR1 and CDR2: MDHEN, SYDVKM. The CDR3 is 13 residues long. The ends were cut back, 8 bases at V and 7 bases at J, with 17 bases in the middle. CDR3 in DNA: TGTGCCAGCGTTGGGGGGGAGGTTCTTGGCTACACCTTC. Protein sequence: CASVGGEVLGYTF.

This sequence joins TRBV28 and TRBJ2-7, with TRBD1 matching 7 bases. CDR1 is MDHEN, CDR2 SYDVKM, per germline. With 4 bases clipped from V and 2 bases from J, the junction kept 8 bases outside the gene matches. The length of the CDR3 is 15 residues. The CDR3 is CASSSRGTAPYEQYF. The CDR3, as DNA: TGTGCCAGCAGTTCCCGAGGGACAGCTCCCTACGAGCAGTACTTC.

V is TRBV7-2 and J is TRBJ2-2; D could derive from TRBD1 or TRBD2 (5 bases each). The CDR3 is made up of 15 amino acids. V was trimmed by 5 bases and J by 0 bases, leaving 10 bases between them. Germline-derived CDR1 and CDR2 are SGHTA and FQGNSA. This chain's CDR3 is CASSQGDPNTGELFF. The CDR3 nucleotides are TGTGCCAGCAGCCAAGGGGACCCGAACACCGGGGAGCTGTTTTTT.

The chain is built from TRBV19 and TRBJ2-1; D not certain. This CDR3 is 11 amino acids long. Germline V gene sequence: CDR1 LNHDA, CDR2 SQIVND (reference sequence). The V gene lost 5 bases and the J gene lost 9 bases, with 8 bases spanning the gap. The CDR3 bases are TGTGCCAGTAGTGGCCTTTTTGAGCAGTTCTTC. Amino acids: CASSGLFEQFF.

The chain employs TRBV7-2 and TRBJ2-2; D is undetermined. V was pared by 2 bases and J by 7 bases, with 5 bases between. CDR1 and CDR2 (germline): SGHTA, FQGNSA. This CDR3 is 12 amino acids long. The CDR3 protein is CASSLPHGELFF. The DNA for the CDR3 is TGTGCCAGCAGCTTACCACACGGGGAGCTGTTTTTT.

This clone was recorded once. V usage is TRBV9 and J usage is TRBJ2-1, with 9 bases lining up with TRBD2. V shed 0 bases, J shed 2 bases, and the junction held 3 bases outside the gene matches. The CDR3 spans 16 residues. Germline V gene lookup returns CDR1 SGDLS and CDR2 YYNGEE. CDR3 sequence (DNA): TGTGCCAGCAGCGTAGGGGCGGGAGGGACCTACAATGAGCAGTTCTTC. It is translated as CASSVGAGGTYNEQFF. Full variable domain (missing parts from reference TRBV9 and TRBJ2-1): DSGVTQTPKHLITATGQRVTLRCSPRSGDLSVYWYQQSLDQGLQFLIQYYNGEERAKGNILERFSAQQFPDLHSELNLSSLELGDSALYFCASSVGAGGTYNEQFFGPGTRLTVL.